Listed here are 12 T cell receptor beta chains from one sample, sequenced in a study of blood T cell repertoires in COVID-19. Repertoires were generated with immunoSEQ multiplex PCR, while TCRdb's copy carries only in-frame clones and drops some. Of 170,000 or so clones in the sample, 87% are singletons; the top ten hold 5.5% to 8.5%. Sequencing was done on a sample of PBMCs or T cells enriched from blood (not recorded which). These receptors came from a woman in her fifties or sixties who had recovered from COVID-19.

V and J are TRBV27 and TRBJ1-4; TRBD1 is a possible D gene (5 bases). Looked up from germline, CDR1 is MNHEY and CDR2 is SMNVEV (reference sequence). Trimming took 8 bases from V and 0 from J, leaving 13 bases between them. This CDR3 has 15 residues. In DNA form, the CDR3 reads TGTGCCAGCCGCCGCGGACAAGCAACTAATGAAAAACTGTTTTTT. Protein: CASRRGQATNEKLFF.

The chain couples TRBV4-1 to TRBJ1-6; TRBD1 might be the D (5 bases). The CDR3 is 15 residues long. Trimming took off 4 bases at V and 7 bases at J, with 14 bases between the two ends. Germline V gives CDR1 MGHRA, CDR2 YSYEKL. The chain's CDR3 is CASSLRQTWNSPLHF. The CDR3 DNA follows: TGCGCCAGCAGCCTAAGACAGACTTGGAATTCACCCCTCCACTTT.

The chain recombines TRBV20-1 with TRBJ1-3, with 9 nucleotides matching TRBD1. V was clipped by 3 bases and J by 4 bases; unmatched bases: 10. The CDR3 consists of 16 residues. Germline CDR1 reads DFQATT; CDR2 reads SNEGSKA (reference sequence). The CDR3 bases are TGCAGTGCTAGTGGGACCGGGACAGGGTGGGGAAACACCATATATTTT. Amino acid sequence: CSASGTGTGWGNTIYF.

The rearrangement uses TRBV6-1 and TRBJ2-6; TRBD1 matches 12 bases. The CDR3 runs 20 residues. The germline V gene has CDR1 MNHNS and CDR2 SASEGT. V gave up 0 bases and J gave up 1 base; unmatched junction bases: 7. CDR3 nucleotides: TGTGCCAGCAGTGAAGCGCGCGGGACAGGGGGCGGGTCTGGGGCCAACGTCCTGACTTTC. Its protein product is CASSEARGTGGGSGANVLTF.

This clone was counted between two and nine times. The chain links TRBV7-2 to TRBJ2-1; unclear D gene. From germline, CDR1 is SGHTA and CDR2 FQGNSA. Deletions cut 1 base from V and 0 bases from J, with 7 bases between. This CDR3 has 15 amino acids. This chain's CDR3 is CASSLVGSSYNEQFF. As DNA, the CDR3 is TGTGCCAGCAGCTTAGTGGGCAGCTCCTACAATGAGCAGTTCTTC.

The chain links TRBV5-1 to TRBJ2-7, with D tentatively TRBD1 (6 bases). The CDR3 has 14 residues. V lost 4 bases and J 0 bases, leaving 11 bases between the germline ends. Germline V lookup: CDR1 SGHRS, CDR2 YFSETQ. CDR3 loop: CASSDRFASYEQYF. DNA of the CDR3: TGCGCCAGCAGCGACAGGTTCGCCTCCTACGAGCAGTACTTC.

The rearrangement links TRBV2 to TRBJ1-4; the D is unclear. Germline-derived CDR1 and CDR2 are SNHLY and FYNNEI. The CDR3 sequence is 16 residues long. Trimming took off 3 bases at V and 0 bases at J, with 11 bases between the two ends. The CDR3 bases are TGTGCCAGCAGTGATTGGGCAGGCTCAACTAATGAAAAACTGTTTTTT. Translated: CASSDWAGSTNEKLFF.

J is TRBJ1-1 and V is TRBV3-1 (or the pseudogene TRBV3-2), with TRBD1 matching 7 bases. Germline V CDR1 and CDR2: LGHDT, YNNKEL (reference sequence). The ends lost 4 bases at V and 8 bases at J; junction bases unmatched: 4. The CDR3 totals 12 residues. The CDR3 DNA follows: TGTGCCAGCAGCCGCCGGGACAGCGAAGCTTTCTTT. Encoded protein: CASSRRDSEAFF.

The CDR3 loop reads CASSTGESVSPLHF. The DNA for the CDR3 is TGTGCATCTTCTACAGGGGAGTCCGTTTCACCCCTCCACTTT. The V gene is TRBV28, the J gene TRBJ1-6; 7 bases fit TRBD1. CDR1 and CDR2 from the germline V gene are MDHEN and SYDVKM. This CDR3 is 14 amino acids long.

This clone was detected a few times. CDR3 DNA sequence: TGTGCCAGCAGTTTATATCCGTCCCGGGCTAGCGGGAGTTACGAGCAGTACTTC. Amino acid sequence: CASSLYPSRASGSYEQYF. The chain is built from TRBV27 and TRBJ2-7, with 10 positions matching TRBD2. V shed 1 base, J shed 4 bases, and the junction held 13 bases outside the gene matches. Germline CDR1 is MNHEY and CDR2 is SMNVEV (reference sequence). This CDR3 comprises 18 residues.

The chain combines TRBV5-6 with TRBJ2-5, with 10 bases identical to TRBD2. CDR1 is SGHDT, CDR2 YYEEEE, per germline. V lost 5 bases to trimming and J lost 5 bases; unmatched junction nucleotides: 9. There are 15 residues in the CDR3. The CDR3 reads CASRAGLATVETQYF. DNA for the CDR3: TGTGCCAGCAGAGCGGGACTAGCGACGGTGGAGACCCAGTACTTC.

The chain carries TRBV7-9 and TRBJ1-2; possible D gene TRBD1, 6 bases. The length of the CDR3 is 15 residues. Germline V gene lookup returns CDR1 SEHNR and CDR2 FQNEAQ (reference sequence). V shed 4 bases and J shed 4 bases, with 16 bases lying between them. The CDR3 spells CASSSETGPGYGYTF. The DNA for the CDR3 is TGTGCCAGCAGCTCTGAGACAGGCCCCGGCTATGGCTACACCTTC.